Below, 4 T cell receptor beta chains from the same sample are listed, as sequenced in a study of spatial heterogeneity in lung cancer. Broader study findings: Counts of expanded intratumoral alpha and beta TCRs tracked tumor mutation counts.

Regarding time point: sample taken at primary tumor resection. What these receptors recognize is not known. TCRdb re-derived calls from the 5' RACE reads in MiXCR, one entry per CDR3 protein. The sample lists around 20,000 distinct CDR3 sequences; around 6.8% were seen once. The sample in question was lung tumor tissue, obtained at surgery. The receptors were gathered from a male donor with early-stage non-small cell lung cancer.

This clonotype was seen only a few times. The V gene is TRBV19, the J gene TRBJ1-5; D is uncertain. The ends were cut back, 3 bases at V and 1 base at J, with 13 bases in the middle. The germline gives CDR1 LNHDA, CDR2 SQIVND (reference sequence). The CDR3 contains 16 residues. Here the CDR3 DNA reads TGTGCCAGTAGTATCAGGATGGGTCTGAGCAATCAGCCCCAGCATTTT. Its translation: CASSIRMGLSNQPQHF.

This clonotype has at least ten counts. The chain joins TRBV3-1 to TRBJ1-2; D is unclear. Trimming removed 4 bases from V and 4 bases from J, with 10 bases in between. Germline values: CDR1 LGHDT, CDR2 YNNKEL (reference sequence). This CDR3 comprises 13 residues. The CDR3 spells CASSPTSGYGYTF. In nucleotides, the CDR3 is TGTGCCAGCAGCCCGACATCGGGCTATGGCTACACCTTC.

This clonotype was counted a few times. CDR3 nucleotide sequence: TGTGCCAGCAGCTTGCGCCAGGGGAGCACAGATACGCAGTATTTT. This sequence encodes CASSLRQGSTDTQYF. This rearrangement joins TRBV5-6 to TRBJ2-3; maybe TRBD1 (6 bases). The CDR3 is 15 residues long. Trimming shortened V by 1 base and J by 0 bases, and 9 bases separated the two germline ends. Per germline, CDR1 SGHDT and CDR2 YYEEEE.

The chain joins TRBV11-2 to TRBJ2-3; D is unresolved. The CDR3 consists of 13 residues. The V and J ends lost 3 bases and 2 bases respectively, with 6 bases between them. Germline V CDR1 and CDR2: SGHAT, FQNNGV. CDR3 nucleotides: TGTGCCAGCAGCTTTGGGTTCACAGATACGCAGTATTTT. Its protein is CASSFGFTDTQYF.